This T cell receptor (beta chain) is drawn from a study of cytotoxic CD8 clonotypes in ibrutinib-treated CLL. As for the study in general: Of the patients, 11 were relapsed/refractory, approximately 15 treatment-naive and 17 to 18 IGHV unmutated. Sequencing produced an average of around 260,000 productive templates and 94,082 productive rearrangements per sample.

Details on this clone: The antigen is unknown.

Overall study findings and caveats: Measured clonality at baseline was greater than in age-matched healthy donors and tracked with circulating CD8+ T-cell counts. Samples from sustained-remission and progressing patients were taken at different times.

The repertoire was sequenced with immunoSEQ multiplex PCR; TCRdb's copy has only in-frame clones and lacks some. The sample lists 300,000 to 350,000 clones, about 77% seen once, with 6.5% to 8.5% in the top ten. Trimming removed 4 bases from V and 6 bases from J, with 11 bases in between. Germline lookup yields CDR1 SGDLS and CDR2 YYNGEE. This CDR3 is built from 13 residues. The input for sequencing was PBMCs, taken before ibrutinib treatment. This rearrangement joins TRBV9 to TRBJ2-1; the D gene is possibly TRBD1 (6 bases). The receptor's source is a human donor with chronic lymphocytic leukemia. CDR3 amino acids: CASSLTGPNEQFF. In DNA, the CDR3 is TGTGCCAGCAGCCTCACAGGGCCCAATGAGCAGTTCTTC.